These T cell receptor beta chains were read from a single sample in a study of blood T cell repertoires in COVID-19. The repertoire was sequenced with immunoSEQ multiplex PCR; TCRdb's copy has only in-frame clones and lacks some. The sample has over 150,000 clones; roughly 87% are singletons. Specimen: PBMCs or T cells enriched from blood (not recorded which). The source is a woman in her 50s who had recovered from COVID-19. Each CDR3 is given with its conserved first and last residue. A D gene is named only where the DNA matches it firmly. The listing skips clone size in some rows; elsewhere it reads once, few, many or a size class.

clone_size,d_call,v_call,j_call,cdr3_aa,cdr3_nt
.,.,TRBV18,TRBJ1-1,CASSPLETGMTEAFF,TGTGCCAGCTCACCCCTGGAGACAGGTATGACTGAAGCTTTCTTT
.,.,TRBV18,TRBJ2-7,CASSPTRNYEQYF,TGTGCCAGCTCACCTACTAGAAACTACGAGCAGTACTTC
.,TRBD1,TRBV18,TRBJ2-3,CASSTGQGPTDTQYF,TGTGCCAGCTCAACGGGACAGGGTCCCACAGATACGCAGTATTTT
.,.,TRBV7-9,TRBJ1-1,CASSLEGLNTEAFF,TGTGCCAGCAGCTTGGAGGGGTTGAACACTGAAGCTTTCTTT
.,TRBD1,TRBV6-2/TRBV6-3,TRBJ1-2,CASSRGQGASGGYTF,TGTGCCAGCAGTCGCGGACAGGGGGCTTCTGGGGGCTACACCTTC
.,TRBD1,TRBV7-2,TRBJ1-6,CASSLGRGQLSPLHF,TGTGCCAGCAGCTTAGGCAGGGGGCAGCTTTCACCCCTCCACTTT
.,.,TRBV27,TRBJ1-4,CASRRMGAEKLFF,TGTGCCAGCAGGCGGATGGGGGCTGAAAAACTGTTTTTT
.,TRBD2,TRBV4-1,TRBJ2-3,CASSQVSGRGTDTQYF,TGCGCCAGCAGCCAAGTTTCCGGGAGGGGCACAGATACGCAGTATTTT
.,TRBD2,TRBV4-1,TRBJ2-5,CASSQVPVLAGRYF,TGCGCCAGCAGCCAAGTACCGGTCCTAGCGGGACGGTACTTC
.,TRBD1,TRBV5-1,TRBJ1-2,CASSLQGAGDGYTF,TGCGCCAGCAGCTTGCAGGGGGCGGGAGATGGCTACACCTTC
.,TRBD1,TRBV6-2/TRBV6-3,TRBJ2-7,CASSYRSLGTGSHEQYF,TGTGCCAGCAGTTACCGAAGCCTCGGGACAGGGTCCCACGAGCAGTACTTC
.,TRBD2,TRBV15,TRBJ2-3,CATSLGLEDTQYF,TGTGCCACCAGCCTCGGACTAGAAGATACGCAGTATTTT
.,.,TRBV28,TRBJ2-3,CASSLRDTQYF,TGTGCCAGCAGTTTACGAGATACGCAGTATTTT
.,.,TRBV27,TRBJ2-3,CASSFLGRALPKWDTQYF,TGTGCCAGCAGTTTTCTTGGGCGGGCCCTCCCCAAGTGGGATACGCAGTATTTT
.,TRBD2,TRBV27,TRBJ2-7,CASSSSGINYEQYF,TGTGCCAGCAGTTCTAGCGGGATAAACTACGAGCAGTACTTC
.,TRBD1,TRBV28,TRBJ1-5,CASSSTGTGHQPQHF,TGTGCCAGCAGTTCGACTGGGACAGGTCATCAGCCCCAGCATTTT
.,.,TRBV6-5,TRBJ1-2,CASSYAQAGYGYTF,TGTGCCAGCAGTTACGCGCAGGCGGGGTATGGCTACACCTTC
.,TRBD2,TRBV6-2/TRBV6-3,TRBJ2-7,CASSYSGWTSGRSEQYF,TGTGCCAGCAGTTACTCCGGGTGGACTAGCGGGAGGAGCGAGCAGTACTTC
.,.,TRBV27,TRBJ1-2,CASSHGTDIYGYTF,TGTGCCAGCAGCCACGGGACTGACATCTATGGCTACACCTTC
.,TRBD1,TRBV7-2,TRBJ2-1,CASSTTGRGYNEQFF,TGTGCCAGCAGCACGACAGGGAGAGGATACAATGAGCAGTTCTTC
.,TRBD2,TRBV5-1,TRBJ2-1,CASSPRVAGSSYNEQFF,TGCGCCAGCAGCCCCAGGGTAGCGGGTTCTTCTTACAATGAGCAGTTCTTC
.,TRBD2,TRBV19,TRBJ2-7,CASSISSGTRGFYEQYF,TGTGCCAGTAGTATCAGCTCCGGGACTAGAGGTTTCTACGAGCAGTACTTC
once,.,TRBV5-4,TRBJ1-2,CASSLEGGTYGYTF,TGTGCCAGCAGCTTGGAGGGGGGGACCTATGGCTACACCTTC
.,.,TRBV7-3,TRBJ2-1,CASSLGTYNEQFF,TGTGCCAGCAGCTTGGGCACCTACAATGAGCAGTTCTTC
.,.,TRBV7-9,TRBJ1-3,CASSPTDRTLGTGNTIYF,TGTGCCAGCAGCCCTACCGACAGGACCCTTGGAACTGGAAACACCATATATTTT
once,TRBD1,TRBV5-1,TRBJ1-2,CASSWTGQSYGYTF,TGCGCCAGCAGCTGGACAGGACAGTCCTATGGCTACACCTTC